This T cell receptor (beta chain) was captured in a study of blood T cell repertoires in COVID-19. Study processing details: How many nucleated cells were present was estimated from reference gene primer amplification. Sequencing was performed with immunoSEQ multiplex PCR; in TCRdb, only in-frame clones are kept and a portion is missing. V and J calls and clone size are copied from that table; D and trimming were computed from the DNA. The sample carries roughly 280,000 clones, 75% to 90% recorded once. A note on this clone: The same CDR3 also results from other DNA sequences found in this sample.

This CDR3 is built from 15 residues. The germline V and J ends were trimmed by 3 bases and 2 bases, with 8 bases remaining between them. The germline gives CDR1 SNHLY, CDR2 FYNNEI. The chain joins TRBV2 to TRBJ2-6; D is possibly TRBD1 (5 bases). The material sequenced was peripheral blood. The origin of this receptor is a woman aged 70-85 years with acute or convalescent COVID-19. CDR3 DNA sequence: TGTGCCAGCAGTGAGGACAAGCCTGGGGCCAACGTCCTGACTTTC. Translated, it gives CASSEDKPGANVLTF.